A single T cell receptor (beta chain) is shown here with its context. Profiled with immunoSEQ multiplex PCR; TCRdb holds only in-frame clones, not every one. The data contain around 320,000 clones, about nine tenths of them singletons. Germline V gene sequence: CDR1 SNHLY, CDR2 FYNNEI. The CDR3 covers 15 residues. V was clipped by 6 bases and J by 4 bases, with 16 bases between them. This entry comes from a study of Ad26.COV2.S vaccination and SARS-CoV-2 variants. Treatment specified: around 19 received Ad26.COV2.S at low or high dose, single or two shots; roughly five received placebo; per-sample allocation not given. Day 63 following the first vaccine or placebo injection was when the samples were taken. This Boston cohort included adults aged 18-55 years.

Source: peripheral blood, taken in a trial of Ad26.COV2.S vaccine versus placebo. This TCR derives from a person between 18 and 65 years old who received the Ad26.COV2.S COVID-19 vaccine or a placebo. The rearrangement links TRBV2 to TRBJ1-5; D is perhaps TRBD1 (5 bases). DNA for the CDR3: TGTGCCAGCAGATGGGAGTCAGGGCGTAATCAGCCCCAGCATTTT. It encodes CASRWESGRNQPQHF.